The entry that follows covers one T cell receptor (beta chain) sequence. As yet, its antigen is unknown. Treatment indicated: roughly 10-day PBMC culture with coronavirus spike peptide pools or control peptides (ViraFEST assay). Ahead of the COVID-19 pandemic (2011-2018), the CD4+ T cells of the unexposed donor were collected. ViraFEST sequenced TCRs after peptide-pool expansion of antigen-specific T cells. With fresh IL-2 medium, half the medium was replaced on days 3 and 7. This CDR3 spans 17 amino acids. Trimming shortened V by 0 bases and J by 0 bases, and 12 bases separated the two germline ends. Germline V lookup: CDR1 DFQATT, CDR2 SNEGSKA (reference sequence). These data belong to a study of vaccination and CD4 T cells after COVID-19. Study observations and caveats: Although the median of SARS-CoV-2-reactive clonotypes rose from about 20 to 38, the change was not significant.

Cultured CD4+ T cell DNA was sequenced using the Oncomine TCR Beta short-read assay. Using the QIAamp micro DNA kit, genomic DNA was extracted from the CD4+ T cells that had been cultured. TCRdb itself ran the PCR reads through MiXCR, one entry per CDR3 protein. The top ten clones hold around 48% of a sample with 5,000 to 7,000 distinct CDR3 sequences, around 37% of them seen once. Sample: CD4+ T cells from blood, cultured in vitro. The chain carries TRBV20-1 and TRBJ2-6; D not resolved. The TCR comes from a human donor in good health. The DNA of the CDR3 is TGCAGTGCTAGAGATAGGGTCTTTGACTCTGGGGCCAACGTCCTGACTTTC. Its protein is CSARDRVFDSGANVLTF.